Each of the 6 T cell receptor beta chains below was sequenced from the same sample in a study of cytomegalovirus exposure and HLA in healthy donors. The PCR ran on 60 Vbeta and 13 Jbeta primers. TCRdb keeps only in-frame clones here, not all; method: immunoSEQ multiplex PCR. The sample shows approximately 110,000 clones, roughly 80% of them seen only once. Sequenced sample: PBMCs. The receptors originated from a female donor in good health and CMV-seropositive.

This chain joins TRBV7-3 and TRBJ1-1, with 7 bases aligning to TRBD1. V dropped 0 bases and J dropped 4; count of bases not matched to a gene: 8. Germline V gene lookup returns CDR1 SGHTA and CDR2 FQGTGA. The CDR3 length is 16 residues. Written as DNA, the CDR3 is TGTGCCAGCAGCTTAACGGGGGGACAGCCGGCCACTGAAGCTTTCTTT. Translating it yields CASSLTGGQPATEAFF.

This clone has a handful of counts. V is TRBV6-6 and J is TRBJ2-5; 7 bases fit TRBD1. This CDR3 is built from 14 residues. The germline V gene encodes CDR1 MNHNY and CDR2 SVGAGI (reference sequence). J gave up 1 base and V 4 bases, and 3 bases lay outside the gene matches. CDR3 DNA sequence: TGTGCCAGCAGTTTTGACAGGGCCCAAGAGACCCAGTACTTC. Translation: CASSFDRAQETQYF.

The genes are TRBV5-1 and TRBJ2-1; 9 bases line up with TRBD1. The CDR3 covers 13 residues. Germline V lookup: CDR1 SGHRS, CDR2 YFSETQ. Germline trimming cut 7 bases from V and 6 bases from J; bases unmatched to any gene: 5. CDR3 region: CASPDRGLNEQFF. DNA for the CDR3: TGCGCCAGCCCGGACAGGGGTCTCAATGAGCAGTTCTTC.

The chain has TRBV6-1 and TRBJ1-1; D perhaps matches TRBD1 (6 bases). The CDR3 loop spans 13 amino acids. Germline CDR1 is MNHNS and CDR2 is SASEGT. Trimming stripped 5 bases from V and 10 bases from J, with 17 bases between. CDR3 DNA: TGTGCCAGCAGTCTCATGGACAGCTACGGAGCTTTCTTT. Amino acids: CASSLMDSYGAFF.

This rearrangement joins TRBV6-1 to TRBJ1-1; D may be TRBD1 (6 bases). CDR1 and CDR2 (germline): MNHNS, SASEGT. V dropped 5 bases and J dropped 5 bases, with 15 bases sitting between them. The CDR3 contains 14 residues. CDR3 amino acids: CASSSTYRGTEAFF. DNA for the CDR3: TGTGCCAGCAGTTCAACCTATAGGGGGACTGAAGCTTTCTTT.

This CDR3 is CASSQFHTTANEQFF. For the CDR3, the DNA is TGCGCCAGCAGCCAATTCCATACTACTGCGAATGAGCAGTTCTTC. This chain uses TRBV4-1 with TRBJ2-1; D is unclear. V was pared by 2 bases and J by 7 bases, with 15 bases between. The CDR3 length is 15 residues. CDR1 and CDR2 from the germline V gene are MGHRA and YSYEKL.